This T cell receptor (beta chain) was sequenced for a study of blood T cell repertoires in COVID-19. Study information: T cells, B-cell-depleted T cells, or PBMCs provided the cDNA or gDNA that served as material.

In terms of age and location, participants ranged from roughly 18 to 95 years and lived in about 25 US areas. Symptom resolution, clearance, or two negative PCRs marked the recovered donors of Cohort 3. Trimming took off 3 bases at V and 0 bases at J, with 3 bases between the two ends. Germline CDR1 SGHRS, CDR2 YFSETQ. This CDR3 is built from 13 residues. Authors' methods: Amplification with reference gene primers provided the estimates of nucleated cell counts. The method was immunoSEQ multiplex PCR; TCRdb's version includes in-frame clones alone and lacks a portion of them. The V and J calls and clone size were taken over from that table, and D and trimming were inferred from the DNA. The data show hundreds of thousands of clones, around 91% seen once.

Sequencing used PBMCs or T cells enriched from blood (not recorded which). The J gene is TRBJ1-4, the V gene TRBV5-1; D remains unclear. This receptor was taken from a middle-aged woman who had recovered from COVID-19. The CDR3 protein is CASSSATNEKLFF. The CDR3 DNA is TGCGCCAGCAGCTCCGCAACTAATGAAAAACTGTTTTTT.